The source of this T cell receptor beta chain is a study of OX40 agonist ivuxolimab in advanced cancers. Study-level background: Dose-escalation patients were diagnosed with hepatocellular carcinoma, melanoma, renal cell cancer or head and neck cancer. Partial responses, seen in three patients, involved one hepatocellular carcinoma and two cutaneous melanomas.

V gave up 8 bases and J gave up 0 bases, with 8 bases separating them. The germline V gene has CDR1 SGHTA and CDR2 FQGNSA. This CDR3 is 12 amino acids long. Using immunoSEQ multiplex PCR, the repertoire was profiled, and TCRdb retains in-frame clones only, with some absent. The data hold some 100,000 clones, with under 85% observed a single time. Here the sequenced sample was CD4+ or CD8+ T cells sorted from blood, taken in a trial of the OX40 agonist ivuxolimab. The V call is TRBV7-2, the J call TRBJ2-7; D possibly corresponds to TRBD1 (5 bases). The TCR originated in an adult with an advanced solid tumor such as melanoma, head and neck, liver or kidney cancer. CDR3 amino acids: CASEDNSYEQYF. DNA for the CDR3: TGTGCCAGCGAGGACAACTCCTACGAGCAGTACTTC.